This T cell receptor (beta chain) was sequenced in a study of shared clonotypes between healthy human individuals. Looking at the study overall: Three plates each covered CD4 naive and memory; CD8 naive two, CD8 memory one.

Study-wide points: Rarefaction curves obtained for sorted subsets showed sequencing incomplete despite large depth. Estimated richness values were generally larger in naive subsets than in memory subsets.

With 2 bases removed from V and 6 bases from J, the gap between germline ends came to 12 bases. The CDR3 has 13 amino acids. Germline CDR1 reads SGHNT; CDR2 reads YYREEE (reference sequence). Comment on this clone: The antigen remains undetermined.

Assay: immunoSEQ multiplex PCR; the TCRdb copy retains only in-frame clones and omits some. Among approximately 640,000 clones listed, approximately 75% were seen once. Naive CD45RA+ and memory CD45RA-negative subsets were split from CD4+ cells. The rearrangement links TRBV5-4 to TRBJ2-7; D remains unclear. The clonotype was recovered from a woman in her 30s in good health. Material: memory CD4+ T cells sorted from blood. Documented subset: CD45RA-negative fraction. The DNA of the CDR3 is TGTGCCAGCAGCTTCCCTAGGGATGCCGAGCAGTACTTC. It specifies CASSFPRDAEQYF. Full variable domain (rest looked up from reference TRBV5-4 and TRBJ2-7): ETGVTQSPTHLIKTRGQQVTLRCSSQSGHNTVSWYQQALGQGPQFIFQYYREEENGRGNFPPRFSGLQFPNYSSELNVNALELDDSALYLCASSFPRDAEQYFGPGTRLTVT.